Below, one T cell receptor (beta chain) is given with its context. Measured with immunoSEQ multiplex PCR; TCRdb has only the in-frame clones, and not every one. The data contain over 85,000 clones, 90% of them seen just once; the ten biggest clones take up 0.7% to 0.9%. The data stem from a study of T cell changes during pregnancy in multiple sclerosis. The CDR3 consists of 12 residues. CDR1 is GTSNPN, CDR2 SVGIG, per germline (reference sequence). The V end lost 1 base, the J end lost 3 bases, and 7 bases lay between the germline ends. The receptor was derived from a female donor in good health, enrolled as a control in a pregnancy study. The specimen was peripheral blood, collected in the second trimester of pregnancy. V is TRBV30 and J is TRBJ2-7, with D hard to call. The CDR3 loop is CAWSERGYEQYF. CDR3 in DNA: TGTGCCTGGAGTGAACGAGGCTACGAGCAGTACTTC.